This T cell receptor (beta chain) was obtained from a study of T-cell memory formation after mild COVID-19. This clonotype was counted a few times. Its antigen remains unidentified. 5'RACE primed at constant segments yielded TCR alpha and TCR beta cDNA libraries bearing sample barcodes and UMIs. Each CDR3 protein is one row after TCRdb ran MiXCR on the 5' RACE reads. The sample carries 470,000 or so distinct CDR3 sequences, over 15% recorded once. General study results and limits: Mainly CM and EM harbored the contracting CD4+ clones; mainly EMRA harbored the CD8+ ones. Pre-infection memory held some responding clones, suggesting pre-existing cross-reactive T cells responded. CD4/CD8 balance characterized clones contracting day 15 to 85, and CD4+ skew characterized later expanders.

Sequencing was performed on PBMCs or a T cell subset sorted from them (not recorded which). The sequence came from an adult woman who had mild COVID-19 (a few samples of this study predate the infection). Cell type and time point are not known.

CDR3 bases: TGTGCCAGCCACAACAGGGGTTTTGAGACCCAGTACTTC. This gives the protein CASHNRGFETQYF. The rearrangement links TRBV6-6 to TRBJ2-5; 7 bases match TRBD1. The CDR3 has 13 amino acids. Germline loops: CDR1 MNHNY, CDR2 SVGAGI (reference sequence). Germline trimming cut 8 bases from V and 5 bases from J; bases unmatched to any gene: 8.